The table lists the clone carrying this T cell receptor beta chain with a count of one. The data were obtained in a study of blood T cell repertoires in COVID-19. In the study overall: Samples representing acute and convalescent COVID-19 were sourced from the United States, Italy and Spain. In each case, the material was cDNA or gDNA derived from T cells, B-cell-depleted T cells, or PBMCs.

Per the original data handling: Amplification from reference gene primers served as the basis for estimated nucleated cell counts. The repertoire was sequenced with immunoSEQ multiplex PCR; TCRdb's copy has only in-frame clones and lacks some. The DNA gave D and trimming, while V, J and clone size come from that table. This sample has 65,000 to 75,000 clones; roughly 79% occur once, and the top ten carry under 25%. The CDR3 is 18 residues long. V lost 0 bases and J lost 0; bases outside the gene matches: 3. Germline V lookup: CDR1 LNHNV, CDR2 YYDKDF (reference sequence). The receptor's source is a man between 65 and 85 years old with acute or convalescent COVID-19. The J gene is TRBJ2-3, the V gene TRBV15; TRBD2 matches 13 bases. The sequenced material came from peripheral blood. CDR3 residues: CATSRELAGGFSTDTQYF. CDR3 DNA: TGTGCCACCAGCAGAGAACTAGCGGGAGGGTTTAGCACAGATACGCAGTATTTT. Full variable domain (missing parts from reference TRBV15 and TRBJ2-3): DAMVIQNPRYQVTQFGKPVTLSCSQTLNHNVMYWYQQKSSQAPKLLFHYYDKDFNNEADTPDNFQSRRPNTSFCFLDIRSPGLGDTAMYLCATSRELAGGFSTDTQYFGPGTRLTVL.